Here is one TCR beta chain with its context. The data were taken from a study of OX40 agonist ivuxolimab in advanced cancers. The wider study: Participants, approximately 80% male, averaged roughly 60 years of age, ranging from 23 to 79.

The length of the CDR3 is 12 residues. The V gene lost 0 bases and the J gene lost 7 bases, with 6 bases spanning the gap. Per germline, CDR1 GTSNPN and CDR2 SVGIG (reference sequence). The protocol was immunoSEQ multiplex PCR, while the TCRdb copy is restricted to in-frame clones and leaves out a portion. The sample includes about 73,000 clones, about nine tenths of them seen just once. Sequences were derived from CD4+ or CD8+ T cells sorted from blood, sampled in a trial of the OX40 agonist ivuxolimab. This TCR derives from an adult with an advanced solid tumor such as melanoma, head and neck, liver or kidney cancer. The chain couples TRBV30 to TRBJ1-4; D remains unclear. The CDR3 sequence is CAWSVLGEKLFF. The CDR3 region has the DNA TGTGCCTGGAGTGTACTGGGTGAAAAACTGTTTTTT.